This TCR beta chain was captured in a study of T cell responses to AZD1222 COVID-19 vaccine. Study observations and caveats: Among spike-specific TCRs, nearly half reportedly target unmutated variant regions.

Details on this clone: Antigen unknown.

Second-dose intervals of approximately 4 or approximately 12 weeks were pooled. Profiling relied on immunoSEQ multiplex PCR, and the TCRdb table lists in-frame clones only, not all of them. This sample carries approximately 150,000 clones, 90% to 95% of them seen once, and the ten largest clones take roughly 5.5%. The CDR3 spans 15 residues. Trimming took 4 bases from V and 5 from J, leaving 18 bases between them. The germline V gene has CDR1 SGDLS and CDR2 YYNGEE. The sequencing used peripheral blood, collected 28 days after the second AZD1222 dose. The receptor's source is an adult who received the AZD1222 COVID-19 vaccine. The chain links TRBV9 to TRBJ1-1; weak D call: TRBD1 (6 bases). In DNA, the CDR3 is TGTGCCAGCAGCCCCCTCGCCCAGGGGAGTACTGAAGCTTTCTTT. Translated, it gives CASSPLAQGSTEAFF. Filled out from reference TRBV9 and TRBJ1-1, the complete variable domain reads DSGVTQTPKHLITATGQRVTLRCSPRSGDLSVYWYQQSLDQGLQFLIQYYNGEERAKGNILERFSAQQFPDLHSELNLSSLELGDSALYFCASSPLAQGSTEAFFGQGTRLTVV.